Listed here are 18 T cell receptor beta chains from one sample, sequenced in a study of cytomegalovirus exposure and HLA in healthy donors. PCR employed 60 Vbeta and 13 Jbeta primers. Only in-frame clones appear in the TCRdb table, and some are missing; sequencing was by immunoSEQ multiplex PCR. The sample shows 250,000 or so clones, over 90% of them seen only once. Sequencing was carried out using PBMCs. Receptor source: a girl aged 2-9 years in good health and CMV-seronegative.

The chain is built from TRBV18 and TRBJ1-3; D unclear. Germline CDR1 KGHSH, CDR2 LQKENI. Trimming left V 6 bases short and J 0 bases short, with 15 bases between. This CDR3 contains 16 residues. CDR3 DNA: TGTGCCAGCTCCGCCAAGGACTTCTACTCTGGAAACACCATATATTTT. Translating it yields CASSAKDFYSGNTIYF.

The chain links TRBV4-1 to TRBJ1-2; 8 positions match TRBD1. From germline, CDR1 is MGHRA and CDR2 YSYEKL. V lost 3 bases to trimming and J lost 4 bases; unmatched junction nucleotides: 16. The CDR3 length is 18 residues. The CDR3 DNA reads as TGCGCCAGCAGCCACCAGCCAGACAGGGGCTATTTGAGCTATGGCTACACCTTC. Translating gives CASSHQPDRGYLSYGYTF.

The rearrangement uses TRBV27 and TRBJ2-3; TRBD2 agrees at 8 bases. Looked up from germline, CDR1 is MNHEY and CDR2 is SMNVEV (reference sequence). The CDR3 has 16 amino acids. The V gene end was trimmed by 2 bases and the J gene end by 0 bases; junction bases not matched to a gene: 4. CDR3 nucleotide sequence: TGTGCCAGCAGTTTACACGGGACTAGAAGCACAGATACGCAGTATTTT. As protein: CASSLHGTRSTDTQYF.

This clone was picked up one time. DNA for the CDR3: TGTGCCAGCAGCGTCGGTATCCAAGAGACCCAGTACTTC. This codes for CASSVGIQETQYF. J is TRBJ2-5 and V is TRBV9; D unclear. This CDR3 has 13 residues. Germline V gene lookup returns CDR1 SGDLS and CDR2 YYNGEE. Trimming took 2 bases from V and 1 from J, leaving 6 bases between them.

J is TRBJ2-1 and V is TRBV19, with D tentatively TRBD2 (6 bases). The CDR3 is 16 amino acids. CDR1 is LNHDA and CDR2 is SQIVND in the germline V gene (reference sequence). Between the trimmed V and J ends, which lost 5 bases and 6 bases, there was a span of 20 bases. The chain's CDR3 is CASSATPPGLLNEQFF. The CDR3 region has the DNA TGTGCCAGTAGTGCCACGCCACCGGGACTGCTCAATGAGCAGTTCTTC.

Here the CDR3 reads CAGTGGGKAFF. The DNA for the CDR3 is TGTGCCGGGACGGGCGGGGGGAAAGCTTTCTTT. This chain joins TRBV30 and TRBJ1-1; D possibly corresponds to TRBD1 (5 bases). Germline assignment: CDR1 GTSNPN and CDR2 SVGIG (reference sequence). The CDR3 is 11 residues long. Trimming removed 8 bases from V and 9 bases from J, with 16 bases in between. Drawing the rest from reference TRBV30 and TRBJ1-1, the complete variable domain is SQTIHQWPATLVQPVGSPLSLECTVEGTSNPNLYWYRQAAGRGLQLLFYSVGIGQISSEVPQNLSASRPQDRQFILSSKKLLLSDSGFYLCAGTGGGKAFFGQGTRLTVV.

The rearrangement joins TRBV11-2 to TRBJ2-5, with TRBD1 matching 9 bases. V lost 8 bases and J lost 1; bases outside the gene matches: 11. From germline, CDR1 is SGHAT and CDR2 FQNNGV. This CDR3 contains 16 residues. CDR3 region: CASQSGTGIIQETQYF. CDR3 coding DNA: TGTGCCAGCCAATCCGGGACAGGGATTATCCAAGAGACCCAGTACTTC.

This clone has more than one count but fewer than ten. The rearrangement uses TRBV5-6 and TRBJ1-1; D uncertain. CDR1 and CDR2 from the germline V gene are SGHDT and YYEEEE. Between the trimmed V and J ends, which lost 4 bases and 3 bases, there was a span of 7 bases. The CDR3 consists of 12 residues. CDR3: CASSMGDTEAFF. CDR3 bases: TGTGCCAGCAGCATGGGAGACACTGAAGCTTTCTTT.

This chain uses TRBV13 with TRBJ2-1, with D unresolved. Trimming removed 2 bases from V and 6 bases from J, with 5 bases in between. CDR1 is PRHDT, CDR2 FYEKMQ, per germline (reference sequence). This CDR3 region has 12 residues. Here the CDR3 DNA reads TGTGCCAGCAGCTTAACCGGCAATGAGCAGTTCTTC. Translated, it gives CASSLTGNEQFF.

The rearrangement uses TRBV5-4 and TRBJ2-5; possible D gene TRBD1, 6 bases. This CDR3 is 15 amino acids long. From germline, CDR1 is SGHNT and CDR2 YYREEE (reference sequence). Trimming took off 0 bases at V and 5 bases at J, with 14 bases between the two ends. The CDR3 protein is CASSLAKARGETQYF. Written as DNA, the CDR3 is TGTGCCAGCAGCTTGGCCAAGGCTAGGGGGGAGACCCAGTACTTC.

The V call is TRBV2, the J call TRBJ1-4, with D perhaps TRBD1 (5 bases). V shed 5 bases and J shed 4 bases, with 17 bases lying between them. The CDR3 runs 16 residues. The germline V gene encodes CDR1 SNHLY and CDR2 FYNNEI. CDR3 protein: CASSPGLGRYNEKLFF. The CDR3 nucleotides read TGTGCCAGCAGTCCGGGACTCGGAAGATATAATGAAAAACTGTTTTTT.

This rearrangement joins TRBV11-2 to TRBJ2-3, with TRBD2 identical over 9 bases. V gave up 3 bases and J gave up 3 bases; unmatched junction bases: 7. The CDR3 extends over 16 amino acids. The germline CDR1 and CDR2 sequences are SGHAT and FQNNGV. Written as DNA, the CDR3 is TGTGCCAGCAGCTTGGGAGTCCTAGCGGGGACAGATACGCAGTATTTT. As protein: CASSLGVLAGTDTQYF.

The chain joins TRBV15 to TRBJ1-5; TRBD1 aligns across 10 bases. The CDR3 has 15 amino acids. V shed 5 bases, J shed 7 bases, and the junction held 8 bases outside the gene matches. Germline V gene data show CDR1 as LNHNV and CDR2 as YYDKDF (reference sequence). CDR3 nucleotide sequence: TGTGCCACCAGCCAACTTCGGGACAGGGGACAGCCCCAGCATTTT. Translated: CATSQLRDRGQPQHF.

The chain employs TRBV6-4 and TRBJ1-4, with 10 bases lining up with TRBD1. This CDR3 contains 14 residues. Germline V gene data show CDR1 as MRHNA and CDR2 as SNTAGT. The V and J ends lost 5 bases and 7 bases, in that order; junction bases with no gene match: 4. The CDR3 region is CASSKGTGVEKLFF. The CDR3 region has the DNA TGTGCCAGCAGTAAGGGGACAGGGGTTGAAAAACTGTTTTTT.

The J gene is TRBJ2-7, the V gene TRBV4-2; 13 bases are a match to TRBD2. The CDR3 loop spans 19 amino acids. V dropped 3 bases and J dropped 2; count of bases not matched to a gene: 13. Germline CDR1 and CDR2: LGHNA and YNFKEQ. CDR3 sequence reads: CASSHQGTSGASNTYEQYF. CDR3 DNA: TGTGCCAGCAGCCACCAAGGGACTAGCGGGGCCTCTAACACCTACGAGCAGTACTTC.

This chain joins TRBV11-3 and TRBJ2-7; D is undetermined. CDR1 SGHNT and CDR2 YENEEA come from the germline V gene. V shed 5 bases and J shed 5 bases, with 13 bases lying between them. The CDR3 has 13 amino acids. The CDR3 DNA is TGTGCCAGCAGCCGCACGGGTTCGCACGAGCAGTACTTC. It is translated as CASSRTGSHEQYF.

This CDR3 is CASRRGGTGEQFF. The CDR3 DNA sequence: TGTGCCAGCAGACGCGGGGGGACCGGGGAGCAGTTCTTC. This chain joins TRBV5-4 and TRBJ2-1; 8 nucleotides line up with TRBD2. Germline V CDR1 and CDR2: SGHNT, YYREEE (reference sequence). CDR3 length: 13 residues. J lost 10 bases, V lost 5 bases, and 8 bases had no gene match.

This clone turned up a few times. The chain combines TRBV29-1 with TRBJ1-4; 7 bases agree with TRBD1. Germline V gene sequence: CDR1 SQVTM, CDR2 ANQGSEA. Trimming at V came to 5 bases and at J to 5 bases, leaving 8 bases not matched to a gene. The CDR3 has 14 residues. CDR3 loop: CSVLRDSDNEKLFF. The CDR3 DNA reads TGCAGCGTTCTCCGGGACAGTGACAATGAAAAACTGTTTTTT.